The clone carrying this T cell receptor beta chain was observed a few times. Its specificity is not known. The source of the sample is a study of response to subunit inactivated influenza vaccine. Findings of the study overall: Authors proposed each seasonal influenza vaccination draws in few new T cells.

TCRdb redid the calling of the RT-PCR reads with MiXCR, one entry per CDR3 protein. The sample has under 850,000 distinct CDR3 sequences, around a sixth seen once; the top ten hold roughly 11%. This sequence was found in a middle-aged man who received an inactivated influenza vaccine. Sequencing used PBMCs from blood, obtained roughly 5 days after vaccination.

This chain's CDR3 is CASQIDRGTHTEAFF. CDR3 nucleotide sequence: TGTGCCAGTCAAATTGACAGGGGTACTCACACTGAAGCTTTCTTT. V usage is TRBV6-1 and J usage is TRBJ1-1; 8 positions agree with TRBD1. Looked up from germline, CDR1 is MNHNS and CDR2 is SASEGT. J gave up 3 bases and V 9 bases, and 12 bases lay outside the gene matches. The CDR3 length is 15 residues.